Described below is a single T cell receptor (beta chain) sequence and its context. Its antigen remains unidentified. This sample was included in a study of early T cells in non-severe SARS-CoV-2 infection. General study findings and limits: Matching with VDJdb favored anti-spike CD8 responses (missing private and CD4 specificities).

With V trimmed by 8 bases and J by 5 bases, 9 bases remained unmatched. Looked up from germline, CDR1 is MDHEN and CDR2 is SYDVKM. This CDR3 has 15 amino acids. The protocol attached unique molecular identifiers to individual cDNA molecules. Each CDR3 protein is one row after TCRdb ran MiXCR on the 5' RACE reads. The table has 86,000 or so distinct CDR3 sequences, 5.5% to 7.5% seen once; the top ten hold under 10%. This clonotype originated in an adult who was a healthcare worker with PCR-confirmed SARS-CoV-2 infection or an uninfected control (not recorded which). Sequencing was performed on whole blood. The J gene is TRBJ2-2, the V gene TRBV28; 9 bases map to TRBD1. The CDR3 region is CASGRGTGLTGELFF. The CDR3 bases are TGTGCCAGCGGACGAGGGACAGGGTTGACCGGGGAGCTGTTTTTT.